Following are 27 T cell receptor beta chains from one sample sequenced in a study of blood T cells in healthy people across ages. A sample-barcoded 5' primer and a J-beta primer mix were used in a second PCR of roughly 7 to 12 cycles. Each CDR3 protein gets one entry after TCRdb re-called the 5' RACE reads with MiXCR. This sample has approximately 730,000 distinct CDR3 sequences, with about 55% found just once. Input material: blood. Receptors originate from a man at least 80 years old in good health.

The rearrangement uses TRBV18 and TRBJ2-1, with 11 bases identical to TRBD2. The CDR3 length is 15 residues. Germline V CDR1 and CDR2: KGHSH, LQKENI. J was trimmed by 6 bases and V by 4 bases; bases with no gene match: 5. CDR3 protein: CASSQLAGAFNEQFF. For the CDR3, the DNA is TGTGCCAGCTCACAACTAGCGGGAGCCTTCAATGAGCAGTTCTTC.

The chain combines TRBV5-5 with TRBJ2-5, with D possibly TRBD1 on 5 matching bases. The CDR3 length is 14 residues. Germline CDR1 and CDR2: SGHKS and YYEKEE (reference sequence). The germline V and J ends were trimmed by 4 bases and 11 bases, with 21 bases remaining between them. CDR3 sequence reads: CASSPLRQLGEQYF. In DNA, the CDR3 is TGTGCCAGCAGCCCATTAAGACAGTTAGGAGAGCAGTACTTC.

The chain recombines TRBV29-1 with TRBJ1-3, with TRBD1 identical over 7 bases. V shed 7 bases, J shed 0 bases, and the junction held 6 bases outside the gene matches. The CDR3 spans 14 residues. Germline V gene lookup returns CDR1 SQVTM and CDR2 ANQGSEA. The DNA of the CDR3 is TGCAGCGATAGGGACAGACCCTCTGGAAACACCATATATTTT. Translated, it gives CSDRDRPSGNTIYF. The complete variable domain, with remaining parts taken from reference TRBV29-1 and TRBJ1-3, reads SAVISQKPSRDICQRGTSLTIQCQVDSQVTMMFWYRQQPGQSLTLIATANQGSEATYESGFVIDKFPISRPNLTFSTLTVSNMSPEDSSIYLCSDRDRPSGNTIYFGEGSWLTVV.

In DNA, the CDR3 is TGCGCCAGCAGTGTTCTCCCGAGCACTGAAGCTTTCTTT. This gives the protein CASSVLPSTEAFF. This sequence joins TRBV10-1 and TRBJ1-1, with D unresolved. The V end was cut by 4 bases, the J end by 4 bases, with 10 bases between. Germline V gene lookup returns CDR1 WNHNN and CDR2 SYGVQD (reference sequence). The CDR3 length is 13 residues.

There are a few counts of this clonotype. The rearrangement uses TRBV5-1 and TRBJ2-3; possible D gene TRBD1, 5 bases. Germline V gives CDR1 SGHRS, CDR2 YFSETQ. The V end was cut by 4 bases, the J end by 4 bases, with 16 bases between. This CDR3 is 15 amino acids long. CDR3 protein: CASSLGARDADTQYF. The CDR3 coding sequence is TGCGCCAGCAGCCTTGGAGCCAGGGATGCAGATACGCAGTATTTT.

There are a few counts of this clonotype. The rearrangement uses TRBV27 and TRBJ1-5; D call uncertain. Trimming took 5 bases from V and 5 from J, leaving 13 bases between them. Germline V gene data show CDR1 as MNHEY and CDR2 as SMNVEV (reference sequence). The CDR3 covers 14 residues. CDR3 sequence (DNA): TGTGCCAGCAGTCCCGCAGGAGGTGATCAGCCCCAGCATTTT. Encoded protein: CASSPAGGDQPQHF.

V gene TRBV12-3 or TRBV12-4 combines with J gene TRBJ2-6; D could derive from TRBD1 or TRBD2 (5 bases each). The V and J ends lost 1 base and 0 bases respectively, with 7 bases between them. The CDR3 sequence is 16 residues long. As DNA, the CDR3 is TGTGCCAGCAGTTTAGGAGGGGTCTCTGGGGCCAACGTCCTGACTTTC. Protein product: CASSLGGVSGANVLTF.

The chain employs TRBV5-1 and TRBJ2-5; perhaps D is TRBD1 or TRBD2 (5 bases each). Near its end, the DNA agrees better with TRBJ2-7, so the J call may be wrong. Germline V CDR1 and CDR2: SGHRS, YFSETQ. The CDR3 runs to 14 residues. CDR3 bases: TGCGCCAGCAGCTTTGGGCAGGGACGTTCCGAGCAGTACTTC. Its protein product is CASSFGQGRSEQYF.

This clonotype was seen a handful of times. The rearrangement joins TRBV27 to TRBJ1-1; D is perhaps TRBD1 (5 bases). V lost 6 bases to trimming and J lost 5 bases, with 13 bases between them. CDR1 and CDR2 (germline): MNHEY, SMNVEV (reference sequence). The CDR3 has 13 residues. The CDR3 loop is CASSPRGWTEAFF. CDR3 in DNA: TGTGCCAGCAGCCCGAGGGGTTGGACTGAAGCTTTCTTT.

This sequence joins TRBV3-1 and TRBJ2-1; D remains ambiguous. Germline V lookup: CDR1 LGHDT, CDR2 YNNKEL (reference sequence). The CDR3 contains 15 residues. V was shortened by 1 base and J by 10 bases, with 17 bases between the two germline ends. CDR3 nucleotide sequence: TGTGCCAGCAGCCAAGTAATAGAGTCCCTTGCCGAGCAGTTCTTC. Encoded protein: CASSQVIESLAEQFF.

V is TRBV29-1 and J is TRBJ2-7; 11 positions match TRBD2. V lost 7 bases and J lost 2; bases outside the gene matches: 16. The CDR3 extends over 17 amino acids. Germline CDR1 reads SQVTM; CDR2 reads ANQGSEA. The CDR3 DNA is TGCAGCGCCCTCGGGACTAGCGGTGAACAAATGCCCTACGAGCAGTACTTC. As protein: CSALGTSGEQMPYEQYF.

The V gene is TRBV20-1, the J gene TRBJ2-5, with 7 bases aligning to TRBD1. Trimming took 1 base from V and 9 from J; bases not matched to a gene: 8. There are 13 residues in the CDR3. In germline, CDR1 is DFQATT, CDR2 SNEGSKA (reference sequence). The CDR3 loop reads CSARGDSPGPQYF. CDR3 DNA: TGCAGTGCTAGAGGGGACAGCCCGGGTCCCCAGTACTTC.

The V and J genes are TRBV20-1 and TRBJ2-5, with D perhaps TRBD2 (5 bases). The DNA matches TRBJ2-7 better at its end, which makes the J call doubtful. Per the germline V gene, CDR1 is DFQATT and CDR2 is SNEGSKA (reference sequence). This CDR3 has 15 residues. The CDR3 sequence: CSAPDRGSSSYEQYF. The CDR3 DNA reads TGCAGTGCCCCGGATCGGGGTAGCTCATCCTACGAGCAGTACTTC.

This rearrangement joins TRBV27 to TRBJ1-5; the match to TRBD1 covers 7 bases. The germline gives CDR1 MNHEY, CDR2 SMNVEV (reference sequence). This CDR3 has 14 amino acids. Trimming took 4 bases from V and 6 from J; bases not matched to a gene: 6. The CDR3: CASSSRQGGQPQHF. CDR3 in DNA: TGTGCCAGCAGTTCGAGACAGGGAGGTCAGCCCCAGCATTTT.

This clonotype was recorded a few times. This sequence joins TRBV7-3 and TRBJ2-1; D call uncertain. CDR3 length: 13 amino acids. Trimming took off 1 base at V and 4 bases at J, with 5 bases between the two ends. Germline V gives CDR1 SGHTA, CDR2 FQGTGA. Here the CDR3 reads CASSLSWYNEQFF. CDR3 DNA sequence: TGTGCCAGCAGCTTAAGCTGGTACAATGAGCAGTTCTTC. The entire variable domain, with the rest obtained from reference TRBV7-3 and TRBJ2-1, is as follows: GAGVSQTPSNKVTEKGKYVELRCDPISGHTALYWYRQSLGQGPEFLIYFQGTGAADDSGLPNDRFFAVRPEGSVSTLKIQRTERGDSAVYLCASSLSWYNEQFFGPGTRLTVL.

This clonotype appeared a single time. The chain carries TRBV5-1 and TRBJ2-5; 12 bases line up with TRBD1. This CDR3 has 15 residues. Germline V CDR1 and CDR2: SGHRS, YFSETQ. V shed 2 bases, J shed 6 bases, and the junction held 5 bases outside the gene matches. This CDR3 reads CASSFGTGGGKTQYF. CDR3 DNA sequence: TGCGCCAGCAGCTTTGGGACAGGGGGCGGGAAGACCCAGTACTTC.

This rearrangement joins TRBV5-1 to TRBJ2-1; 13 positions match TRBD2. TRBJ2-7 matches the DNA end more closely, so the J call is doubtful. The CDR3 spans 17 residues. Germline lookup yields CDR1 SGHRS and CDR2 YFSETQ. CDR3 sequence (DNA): TGCGCCAGCAGCGCCGGGACTAGCGGGATGGGGGTCAATGAGCAGTACTTC. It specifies CASSAGTSGMGVNEQYF.

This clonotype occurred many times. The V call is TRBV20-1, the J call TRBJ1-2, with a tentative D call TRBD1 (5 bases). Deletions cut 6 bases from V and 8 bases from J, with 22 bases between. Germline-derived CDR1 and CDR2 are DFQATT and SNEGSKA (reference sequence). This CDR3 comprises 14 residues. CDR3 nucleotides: TGCAGTGCCCCACCTTCCGGGACGGTAGGCGGCTACACCTTC. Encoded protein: CSAPPSGTVGGYTF.

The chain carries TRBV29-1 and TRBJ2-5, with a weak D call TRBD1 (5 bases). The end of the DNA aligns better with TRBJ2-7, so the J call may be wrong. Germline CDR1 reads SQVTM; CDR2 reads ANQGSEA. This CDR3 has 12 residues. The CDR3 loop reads CGARQPLGEQYF. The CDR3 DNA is TGCGGCGCCCGACAGCCACTGGGCGAGCAGTACTTC.

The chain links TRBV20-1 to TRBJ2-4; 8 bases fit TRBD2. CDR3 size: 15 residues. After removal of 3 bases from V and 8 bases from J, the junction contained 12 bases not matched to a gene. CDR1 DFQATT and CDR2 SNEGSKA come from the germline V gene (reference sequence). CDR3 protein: CSARGPEGLGDIQYF. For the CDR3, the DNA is TGCAGTGCTAGGGGTCCGGAGGGACTAGGAGACATTCAGTACTTC.

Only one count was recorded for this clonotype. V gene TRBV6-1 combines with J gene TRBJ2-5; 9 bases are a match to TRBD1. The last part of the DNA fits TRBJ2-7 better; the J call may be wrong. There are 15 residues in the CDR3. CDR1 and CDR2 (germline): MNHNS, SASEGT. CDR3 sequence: CASSEAWTGVYEQYF. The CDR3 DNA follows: TGTGCCAGCAGTGAAGCGTGGACAGGGGTCTACGAGCAGTACTTC.

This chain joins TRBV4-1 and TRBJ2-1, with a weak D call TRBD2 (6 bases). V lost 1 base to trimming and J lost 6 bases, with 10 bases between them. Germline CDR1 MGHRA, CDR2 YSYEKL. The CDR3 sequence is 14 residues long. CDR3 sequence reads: CASSQGTTGNEQFF. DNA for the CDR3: TGCGCCAGCAGCCAAGGGACTACCGGCAATGAGCAGTTCTTC.

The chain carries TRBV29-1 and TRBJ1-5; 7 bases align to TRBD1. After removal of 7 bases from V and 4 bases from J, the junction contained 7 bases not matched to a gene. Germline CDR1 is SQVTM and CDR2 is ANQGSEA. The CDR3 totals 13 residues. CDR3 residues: CSAGRGWNQPQHF. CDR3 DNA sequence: TGCAGCGCGGGCAGGGGGTGGAATCAGCCCCAGCATTTT.

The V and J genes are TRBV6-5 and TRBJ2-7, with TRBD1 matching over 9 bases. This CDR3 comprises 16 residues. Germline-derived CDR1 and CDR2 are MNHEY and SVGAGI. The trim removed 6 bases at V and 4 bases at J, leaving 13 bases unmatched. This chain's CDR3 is CASSLAPQGASYEQYF. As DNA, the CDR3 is TGTGCCAGCAGCCTAGCCCCACAGGGGGCGTCGTACGAGCAGTACTTC.

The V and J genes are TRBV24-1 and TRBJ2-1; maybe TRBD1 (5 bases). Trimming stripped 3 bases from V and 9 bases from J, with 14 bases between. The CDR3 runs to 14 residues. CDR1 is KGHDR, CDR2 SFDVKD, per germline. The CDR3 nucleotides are TGTGCCACCAGTGATAGGGGTAGGATAACTGAGCAGTTCTTC. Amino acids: CATSDRGRITEQFF.

The CDR3 coding sequence is TGCGCCAGCAGCTTGGGGACAGGGGCCTTCTCCTATGGCTACACCTTC. It is translated as CASSLGTGAFSYGYTF. The chain combines TRBV5-1 with TRBJ1-2; the match to TRBD1 covers 9 bases. CDR1 is SGHRS, CDR2 YFSETQ, per germline. Trimming removed 0 bases from V and 4 bases from J; junction bases left unmatched: 7. This CDR3 region has 16 residues.

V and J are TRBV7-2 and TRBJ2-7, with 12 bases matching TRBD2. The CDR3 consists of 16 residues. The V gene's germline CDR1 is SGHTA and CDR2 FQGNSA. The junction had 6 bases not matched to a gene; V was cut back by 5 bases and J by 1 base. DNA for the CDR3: TGTGCCAGCAGCCCCGAGACTAGCGGGAGATCCTACGAGCAGTACTTC. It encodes CASSPETSGRSYEQYF. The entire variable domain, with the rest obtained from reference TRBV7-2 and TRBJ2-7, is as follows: GAGVSQSPSNKVTEKGKDVELRCDPISGHTALYWYRQSLGQGLEFLIYFQGNSAPDKSGLPSDRFSAERTGGSVSTLTIQRTQQEDSAVYLCASSPETSGRSYEQYFGPGTRLTVT.